A single sample is the source of the 16 T cell receptor beta chains below, sequenced in a study of OX40 agonist ivuxolimab in advanced cancers. Assay: immunoSEQ multiplex PCR; the TCRdb copy retains only in-frame clones and omits some. The top ten hold 20% of the sample, which has approximately 82,000 clones, nearly 95% seen once. This sample comprised CD4+ or CD8+ T cells sorted from blood, obtained in a trial of the OX40 agonist ivuxolimab. Receptors were obtained from an adult with an advanced solid tumor such as melanoma, head and neck, liver or kidney cancer.

This chain connects TRBV5-3 to TRBJ1-1; D remains unclear. TRBV5-3 has ORF status, its function being uncertain. Trimming shortened V by 0 bases and J by 3 bases, and 3 bases separated the two germline ends. The CDR3 is made up of 12 amino acids. CDR3 loop: CARSLVDTEAFF. DNA of the CDR3: TGTGCCAGAAGCTTGGTTGACACTGAAGCTTTCTTT.

The chain is built from TRBV9 and TRBJ1-4; D may be TRBD1 (6 bases). Germline CDR1 and CDR2: SGDLS and YYNGEE. This CDR3 has 14 amino acids. Trimming left V 0 bases short and J 8 bases short, with 11 bases between. CDR3 residues: CASSVGGGREKLFF. As DNA, the CDR3 is TGTGCCAGCAGCGTAGGGGGGGGCAGGGAAAAACTGTTTTTT.

In its sample, this clone was seen a few times. V usage is TRBV7-9 and J usage is TRBJ2-7, with 7 bases aligning to TRBD1. V lost 4 bases, J lost 1 base, and 7 bases stayed unmatched. CDR3 length: 15 residues. CDR1 and CDR2 from the germline V gene are SEHNR and FQNEAQ (reference sequence). CDR3 DNA: TGTGCCAGCAGCTCCGACAGGGATCCTTCCTACGAGCAGTACTTC. This codes for CASSSDRDPSYEQYF.

The V gene is TRBV7-8, the J gene TRBJ1-3, with D hard to call. Germline CDR1 is SGHVS and CDR2 is FQNEAQ. The CDR3 has 15 amino acids. V lost 3 bases, J lost 4 bases, and 13 bases lay in between. DNA of the CDR3: TGTGCCAGCAGCTTTTGGGGTCCACCCGGAAACACCATATATTTT. This sequence encodes CASSFWGPPGNTIYF.

The J gene is TRBJ2-1, the V gene TRBV29-1; D is uncertain. The CDR3 extends over 10 amino acids. In germline, CDR1 is SQVTM, CDR2 ANQGSEA. Trimming stripped 6 bases from V and 7 bases from J, with 7 bases between. CDR3 region: CSVAANEQFF. DNA for the CDR3: TGCAGCGTCGCAGCTAATGAGCAGTTCTTC.

This clone was seen just once. This rearrangement joins TRBV9 to TRBJ1-1; D is uncertain. Germline CDR1 is SGDLS and CDR2 is YYNGEE. This CDR3 has 16 amino acids. V lost 3 bases and J 3 bases, leaving 18 bases between the germline ends. DNA of the CDR3: TGTGCCAGCAGCGAGGCCCCGCTGGCAGCGTACACTGAAGCTTTCTTT. As protein: CASSEAPLAAYTEAFF.

The chain combines TRBV4-3 with TRBJ2-7; D possibly uses TRBD1 or TRBD2 (5 bases each). V was cut by 0 bases and J by 0 bases, with 12 bases left in between. Germline V gene sequence: CDR1 LGHNA, CDR2 YSLEER. CDR3 length: 16 residues. Here the CDR3 DNA reads TGCGCCAGCAGCCAAGAGCCGGGACCTAGCTCCTACGAGCAGTACTTC. Its translation: CASSQEPGPSSYEQYF.

The genes are TRBV7-9 and TRBJ2-1, with unresolved D. V was pared by 5 bases and J by 4 bases, with 12 bases between. Germline V gives CDR1 SEHNR, CDR2 FQNEAQ (reference sequence). The CDR3 is made up of 14 amino acids. Here the CDR3 DNA reads TGTGCCAGCAGCGTGAGAAGCGCTTACAATGAGCAGTTCTTC. Translation: CASSVRSAYNEQFF. Filled out from reference TRBV7-9 and TRBJ2-1, the complete variable domain reads DTGVSQNPRHKITKRGQNVTFRCDPISEHNRLYWYRQTLGQGPEFLTYFQNEAQLEKSRLLSDRFSAERPKGSFSTLEIQRTEQGDSAMYLCASSVRSAYNEQFFGPGTRLTVL.

The rearrangement uses TRBV27 and TRBJ2-7; the match to TRBD1 covers 7 bases. The CDR3 is 15 residues long. Germline CDR1 MNHEY, CDR2 SMNVEV (reference sequence). V dropped 5 bases and J dropped 0; count of bases not matched to a gene: 7. DNA of the CDR3: TGTGCCAGCAGTGAGGAACAGGGGAGCTCCTACGAGCAGTACTTC. Translating gives CASSEEQGSSYEQYF.

This sequence joins TRBV28 and TRBJ2-7; 9 bases fit TRBD1. The CDR3 contains 13 residues. The J segment lost 4 bases and the V segment lost 3 bases, leaving 1 base of the junction unmatched. Germline V gives CDR1 MDHEN, CDR2 SYDVKM. The CDR3 region is CASSFGTGYEQYF. CDR3 bases: TGTGCCAGCAGTTTCGGGACAGGGTACGAGCAGTACTTC.

The rearrangement uses TRBV5-4 and TRBJ2-7, with D possibly being TRBD1 (5 bases). The CDR3 spans 15 residues. The V end was cut by 4 bases, the J end by 5 bases, with 19 bases between. Germline CDR1 and CDR2: SGHNT and YYREEE (reference sequence). The CDR3 spells CASSPLGQGLNEQYF. The CDR3 coding sequence is TGTGCCAGCAGCCCCTTAGGGCAGGGCCTGAACGAGCAGTACTTC.

V is TRBV27 and J is TRBJ1-5; possibly TRBD1 for D (5 bases). Germline CDR1 is MNHEY and CDR2 is SMNVEV (reference sequence). CDR3 length: 17 amino acids. Trimming shortened V by 2 bases and J by 9 bases, and 23 bases separated the two germline ends. CDR3 DNA: TGTGCCAGCAGTTTAAAAGGGGCGGGGCAGCCGAGGAGGCCCCAGCATTTT. It codes for CASSLKGAGQPRRPQHF.

The V and J genes are TRBV11-2 and TRBJ2-5; 11 nucleotides line up with TRBD1. CDR3 size: 16 residues. Germline loops: CDR1 SGHAT, CDR2 FQNNGV. V dropped 4 bases and J dropped 4; count of bases not matched to a gene: 8. CDR3 DNA: TGTGCCAGCAGCTCACTGGACAGGGGGCGGCGAGAGACCCAGTACTTC. This codes for CASSSLDRGRRETQYF.

V usage is TRBV7-9 and J usage is TRBJ2-5; the D gene is possibly TRBD1 (8 bases). V lost 4 bases, J lost 5 bases, and 14 bases lay in between. Germline loops: CDR1 SEHNR, CDR2 FQNEAQ (reference sequence). CDR3 length: 14 residues. The CDR3 nucleotides are TGTGCCAGCAGCTGGACAGGGAGGGGGGAGACCCAGTACTTC. The encoded protein is CASSWTGRGETQYF.

The CDR3 bases are TGTGCCAGCAGCTTAACAGCGAACACCGGGGAGCTGTTTTTT. Translation: CASSLTANTGELFF. This chain connects TRBV5-4 to TRBJ2-2; D is unresolved. Germline assignment: CDR1 SGHNT and CDR2 YYREEE (reference sequence). The V gene lost 2 bases and the J gene lost 0 bases, with 5 bases spanning the gap. The CDR3 is 14 amino acids.

Notes on this clone: At one of its ends the junction is not consistent with the germline gene, which may arise from a read error. The V call is TRBV4-1, the J call TRBJ1-5; maybe TRBD1 (5 bases). Germline V gene data show CDR1 as MGHRA and CDR2 as YSYEKL. The CDR3 has 14 residues. DNA for the CDR3: TGCGCCAACAGCCAAGTGGGGCACGGTCAGCCCCAGCATTTT. It yields the protein CANSQVGHGQPQHF.